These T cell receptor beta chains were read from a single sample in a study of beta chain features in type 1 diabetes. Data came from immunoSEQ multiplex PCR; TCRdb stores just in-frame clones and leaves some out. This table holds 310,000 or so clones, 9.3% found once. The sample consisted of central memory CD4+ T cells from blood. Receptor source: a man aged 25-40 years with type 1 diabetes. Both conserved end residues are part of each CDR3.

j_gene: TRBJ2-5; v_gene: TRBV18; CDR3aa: CASSYVMGGGDETQYF
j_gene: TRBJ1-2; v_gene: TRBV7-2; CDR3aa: CASSVSTGGRSANYGYTF
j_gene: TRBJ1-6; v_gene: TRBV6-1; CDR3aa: CASSEMGPPSPLHF
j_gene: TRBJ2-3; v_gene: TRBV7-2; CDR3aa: CASSLPALKATDTQYF
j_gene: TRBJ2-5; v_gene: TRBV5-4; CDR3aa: CASSLTGSQETQYF
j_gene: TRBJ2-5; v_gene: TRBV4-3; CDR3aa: CASSYGTGRETQYF
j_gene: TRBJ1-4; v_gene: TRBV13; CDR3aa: CASSGPRTDQKVMKIVF
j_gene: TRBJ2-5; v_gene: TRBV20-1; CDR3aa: CSASAQETQYF
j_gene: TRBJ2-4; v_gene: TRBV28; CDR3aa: CASSSQGEAKNIQYF
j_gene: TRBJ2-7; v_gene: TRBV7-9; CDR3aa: CASSSGSSYEQYF
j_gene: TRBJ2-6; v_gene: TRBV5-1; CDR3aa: CASSLRAEEGSGANVLTF
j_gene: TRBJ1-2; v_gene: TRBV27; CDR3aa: CASSLSAGSANYGYTF
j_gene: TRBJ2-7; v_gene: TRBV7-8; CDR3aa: CASIGGTGATYEQYF
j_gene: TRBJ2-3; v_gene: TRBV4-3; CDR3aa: CASSHGTVSTDTQYF
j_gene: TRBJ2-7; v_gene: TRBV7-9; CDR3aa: CASSLRGGYEQYF
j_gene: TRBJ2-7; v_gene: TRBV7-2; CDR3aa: CASSLAGTGSYEQYF
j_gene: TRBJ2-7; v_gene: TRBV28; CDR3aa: CASSSWTGSFEQYF
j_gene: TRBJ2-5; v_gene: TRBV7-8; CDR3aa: CASSLGPKETQYF
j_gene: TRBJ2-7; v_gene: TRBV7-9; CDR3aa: CASSPDRGKYEQYF
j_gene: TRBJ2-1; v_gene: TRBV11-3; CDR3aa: CASSLRQAGGNEQFF
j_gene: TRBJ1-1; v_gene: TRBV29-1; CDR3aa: CSAFKTLVDTEAFF
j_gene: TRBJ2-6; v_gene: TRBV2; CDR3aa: CASSETGSGANVLTF
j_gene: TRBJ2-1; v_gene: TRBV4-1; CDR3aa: CASSQSTQGAHNEQFF
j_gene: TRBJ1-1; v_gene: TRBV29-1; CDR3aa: CSVSREMNTEAFF
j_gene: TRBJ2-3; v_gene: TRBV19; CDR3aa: CASSDQGGKADTQYF
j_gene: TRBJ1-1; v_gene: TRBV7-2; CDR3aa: CASCAGGNTEAFF
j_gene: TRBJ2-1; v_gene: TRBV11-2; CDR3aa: CASSFDRNNEQFF
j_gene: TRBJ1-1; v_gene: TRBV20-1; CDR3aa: CSARMGHEAFF
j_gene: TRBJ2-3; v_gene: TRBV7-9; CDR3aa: CASSLGSSPHTQYF
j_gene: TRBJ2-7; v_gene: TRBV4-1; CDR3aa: CASSQATTSGLYEQYF